The clone carrying this TCR beta chain was counted between two and nine times. With 7 bases removed from V and 8 bases from J, the gap between germline ends came to 9 bases. The germline V gene encodes CDR1 SQVTM and CDR2 ANQGSEA. The CDR3 length is 11 residues. Authors' processing steps: The authors estimated nucleated cell counts from reference gene primer amplification. Some clones are missing from TCRdb's copy, which holds only in-frame ones; the method was immunoSEQ multiplex PCR. V and J calls and clone size follow that table, whereas D and trimming were derived from the DNA. The data show about 35,000 clones, about 80% seen once. This sample is part of a study of blood T cell repertoires in COVID-19. Study-level background: COVID-19 samples, acute and convalescent, were from the United States, Italy and Spain. Nucleic acid was either cDNA or gDNA, and it came from T cells, B-cell-depleted T cells, or PBMCs.

This sequence joins TRBV29-1 and TRBJ1-6; D gene uncertain. The sample consisted of peripheral blood. This receptor was taken from a man in his forties or fifties with acute or convalescent COVID-19. The CDR3 region has the DNA TGCAGCGCTGGTACAGATTCACCCCTCCACTTT. The encoded protein is CSAGTDSPLHF.